This paragraph covers one T cell receptor beta chain sequence. Its antigen specificity is not known. No much larger clonotype is one base removed from it; base qualities were not supplied. The data belong to a study of T cells in Graves' hyperthyroidism and ophthalmopathy (dated by TCRdb to between 2018 and 2021). Study-level background: Peripheral blood samples were taken at initial diagnosis, before any treatment was given. In more than five Graves' hyperthyroidism patients, the study also compared T-cell repertoires from thyroid tissue with T-cell repertoires from blood. After blood sampling, hyperthyroidism patients were treated with methimazole at a starting dose of 30 mg daily, and ophthalmopathy patients were treated with high-dose intravenous methylprednisolone. The paper describes TCR Vbeta CDR3 sequencing of about 140 peripheral blood samples, made up of roughly 45 ophthalmopathy patients, approximately 76 hyperthyroidism patients and 17 progressor patients. TCR V-J signatures able to tell the groups apart were searched for in a discovery cohort of 100 patients, of whom around 42 had Graves' ophthalmopathy and 55 to 60 had stable Graves' hyperthyroidism. For training and testing, the 100 patients in the discovery cohort were randomly divided in a 7:3 ratio. Whether ophthalmopathy could be predicted prospectively was tested in an independent validation cohort made up of some 20 hyperthyroidism patients plus 17 patients who later progressed to ophthalmopathy.

Graves' hyperthyroidism was defined as stable when no progression to ophthalmopathy occurred over 18 months of follow-up. Hyperthyroidism patients were newly diagnosed, with disease duration under 2 months, and aged 18 to 65 years. Any patient with an uncontrolled infection, another autoimmune disease, pregnancy or lactation was excluded. Diagnoses relied on clinical symptoms, serum thyroxine and TRAb, thyroid ultrasound and orbital computed tomography. PBMCs were separated from approximately 9.9 ml of fresh peripheral blood using Ficoll-Paque density gradient centrifugation. Total RNA was extracted with Trizol reagent, and quality was checked on an Agilent 2100 Bioanalyzer. TCR beta CDR3 regions were amplified from RNA transcripts. The TCR CDR3 was subjected to a first round of RT-PCR using the HTBI primer set and the Qiagen OneStep RT-PCR kit. Libraries were constructed in a second round of multiplex PCR, after which size selection and purification were carried out. Paired-end sequencing of the libraries was performed with 100 bp reads on an Illumina HiSeq2000. Processing in the source paper ran as follows. SOAPnuke was used to process the raw data, throwing out any read that contained adapters or uncalled bases, had a mean Phred below 15, or lacked an exact constant-primer or identifier match. High-quality paired reads were merged with COPE v1.2.5, and unique nucleotide sequences were defined as clonotypes. Clonotypes were aligned to IMGT TRBV, TRBD and TRBJ reference segments using MiTCR v1.1. The analysis was restricted to V-J combinations with a frequency above 0.0001, which together covered just over 98% of the repertoires. The TCS score was defined as the ratio of F50 (clonal expansion) to E x V (chaos), calculated using BLOSUM62-based TCRdist between CDR3 peptides within each V-J. Welch's t-statistics and random forest reduced just over 500 V-J features to roughly 13, which were used in a naive Bayes classifier (R e1071). TCRdb reprocessing: public reads trimmed at Q25 with fastp, clones called with MiXCR, in-frame beta chains kept. Here each entry gathers all rows of one CDR3 protein and keeps the most common genes and DNA. V and J calls and clone size were set by TCRdb, not the authors. A total of fewer than 600,000 distinct CDR3 sequences appear in this sample, roughly 15% of them only once. The biggest ten clones account for approximately 14% of the sample.

Paper-wide results and their limitations: In validation, the model predicted progression to ophthalmopathy with just under 71% sensitivity and over 72% specificity, a median of approximately 6.7 months before onset. No statistical method was used to fix the sample size in advance, and group allocation was not hidden from the investigators. A model built on a 13 V-J signature distinguished ophthalmopathy from stable hyperthyroidism, reaching about 88% sensitivity and around 82% specificity in cross-validation and 80%/75% in testing. Most expanded thyroid clonotypes (frequency above 0.001) were also found in blood, which suggests that blood repertoires may mirror thyroid immune responses.

For CDR1 and CDR2, the germline V gene (reference sequence) lists LNHDA and SQIVND. Relative to germline, V is missing 2 bases and J is missing 2 bases, with 3 bases of the junction outside any gene match. Taken from cysteine to phenylalanine, the CDR3 has 16 residues. Kept here is only the CDR3 DNA, which spans 48 bases and is read in frame from base 1. The sequence links TRBV19 to TRBJ2-1; 10 central bases correspond to TRBD2. Sequenced material: blood. The clonotype comes from a woman aged 40 to 50 with Graves' hyperthyroidism. CDR3 loop: CASSILAGEAYNEQFF. The DNA sequence is given as TGTGCCAGTAGTATACTAGCGGGAGAAGCCTACAATGAGCAGTTCTTC.